The 22 T cell receptor beta chains reported below all come from one sample, sequenced in a study of CD8 T cells in Susac syndrome. RNA, at about 0.5 to 1 ug, was reverse transcribed with random hexamers. Via MiXCR, TCRdb re-called the immunoSEQ multiplex PCR reads, giving one row per CDR3 protein. The sample records 100,000 to 150,000 distinct CDR3 sequences, over 90% being singletons. Sequenced: CD4+ T cells from PBMCs. Receptors originate from a human donor in good health.

This chain links TRBV7-8 with TRBJ1-2; D unclear. Germline loops: CDR1 SGHVS, CDR2 FQNEAQ. The CDR3 extends over 14 amino acids. V lost 5 bases, J lost 2 bases, and 12 bases lay in between. This CDR3 is CASSPGPWNYGYTF. CDR3 DNA: TGTGCCAGCAGCCCCGGACCATGGAACTATGGCTACACCTTC.

The chain joins TRBV6-6 to TRBJ2-7, with 12 positions matching TRBD1. CDR1 and CDR2 from the germline V gene are MNHNY and SVGAGI (reference sequence). Losses at the gene ends were 7 bases for V and 0 bases for J; bases not matched to a gene: 7. The CDR3 sequence is 16 residues long. Written as DNA, the CDR3 is TGTGCCAGCACACCGGGACAGGGGGCCGGCTCCTACGAGCAGTACTTC. This translates into CASTPGQGAGSYEQYF.

The V call is TRBV2, the J call TRBJ2-7, with a tentative D call TRBD2 (6 bases). The CDR3 consists of 14 residues. Trimming removed 6 bases from V and 0 bases from J, with 12 bases in between. The V gene's germline CDR1 is SNHLY and CDR2 FYNNEI. The CDR3 reads CASRPTSSSYEQYF. The CDR3 bases are TGTGCCAGCAGGCCGACTAGTAGCTCCTACGAGCAGTACTTC.

This clonotype was recorded a few times. Here the CDR3 reads CSVERLAGHNEQFF. The CDR3 coding sequence is TGCAGCGTTGAAAGACTAGCGGGTCACAATGAGCAGTTCTTC. The V and J genes are TRBV29-1 and TRBJ2-1; TRBD2 aligns across 10 bases. The trim removed 2 bases at V and 5 bases at J, leaving 3 bases unmatched. CDR1 and CDR2 from the germline V gene are SQVTM and ANQGSEA. CDR3 length: 14 residues.

This clonotype has only one observation. The CDR3 region is CAWSSEGSYNQPQHF. Here the CDR3 DNA reads TGTGCCTGGAGTTCGGAGGGCAGCTACAATCAGCCCCAGCATTTT. The rearrangement links TRBV30 to TRBJ1-5; D is uncertain. The V and J ends lost 2 bases and 3 bases respectively, with 14 bases between them. Germline V lookup: CDR1 GTSNPN, CDR2 SVGIG (reference sequence). The CDR3 is made up of 15 amino acids.

In the case of this clonotype: An end of the junction differs from the germline gene, which may be a read error. The gene calls are TRBV29-1 and TRBJ1-1, with a weak D call TRBD1 (5 bases). The germline CDR1 and CDR2 sequences are SQVTM and ANQGSEA. The CDR3 is 13 residues long. The CDR3 is CSVGGIMNTEVFF. DNA of the CDR3: TGCAGCGTTGGGGGGATAATGAACACTGAAGTTTTCTTT.

The count of this clonotype is one. This chain joins TRBV30 and TRBJ1-2; D possibly corresponds to TRBD1 (6 bases). V lost 2 bases, J lost 6 bases, and 16 bases lay in between. Germline CDR1 and CDR2: GTSNPN and SVGIG (reference sequence). The CDR3 consists of 14 residues. Here the CDR3 DNA reads TGTGCCTGGAGTAGGTCAGGGGCCAGGAATGGCTACACCTTC. Encoded protein: CAWSRSGARNGYTF.

The J gene is TRBJ2-5, the V gene TRBV27; 7 nucleotides align to TRBD1. Trimming cost V 5 bases and J 6 bases; bases outside gene matches: 6. The germline V gene encodes CDR1 MNHEY and CDR2 SMNVEV (reference sequence). The CDR3 is 13 residues long. CDR3 sequence (DNA): TGTGCCAGCAGTCAACAGGGGCTGCAGACCCAGTACTTC. It is translated as CASSQQGLQTQYF.

The CDR3 reads CASTQGDTGELFF. The CDR3 DNA sequence: TGTGCCAGCACGCAGGGCGACACCGGGGAGCTGTTTTTT. The genes are TRBV6-1 and TRBJ2-2; TRBD1 is a possible D gene (5 bases). The germline V gene has CDR1 MNHNS and CDR2 SASEGT. Trimming took 7 bases from V and 3 from J, leaving 9 bases between them. The CDR3 is 13 amino acids.

The CDR3 nucleotides are TGCAGTGCTCTGAGTGGGTCCTCCGGGAGTAACTACGAGCAGTACTTC. Translation gives CSALSGSSGSNYEQYF. V is TRBV20-1 and J is TRBJ2-7; D is possibly TRBD2 (6 bases). V was clipped by 5 bases and J by 3 bases, with 23 bases between them. The CDR3 sequence is 16 residues long. Germline CDR1 is DFQATT and CDR2 is SNEGSKA (reference sequence).

This clonotype was picked up one time. CDR3 nucleotide sequence: TGTGCCAGCAGTTATGAGCCGAGCAACTACGAGCAGTACTTC. Translated, it gives CASSYEPSNYEQYF. V usage is TRBV12-3 or TRBV12-4 and J usage is TRBJ2-7; D gene ambiguous. Trimming removed 4 bases at V and 3 bases at J, with 13 bases between. The CDR3 length is 14 residues.

The rearrangement joins TRBV6-4 to TRBJ2-1; the match to TRBD2 covers 12 bases. This CDR3 has 15 residues. The germline V gene has CDR1 MRHNA and CDR2 SNTAGT. The junction had 5 bases not matched to a gene; V was cut back by 6 bases and J by 5 bases. The CDR3 region is CASSSLAGGNNEQFF. Written as DNA, the CDR3 is TGTGCCAGCAGCTCCCTAGCGGGAGGGAACAATGAGCAGTTCTTC.

The chain links TRBV18 to TRBJ2-4, with D possibly being TRBD2 (6 bases). There are 13 residues in the CDR3. Germline CDR1 and CDR2: KGHSH and LQKENI. V was clipped by 3 bases and J by 14 bases, with 17 bases between them. DNA of the CDR3: TGTGCCAGCTCACCGGAGGGCTCCAGTGTCAAGTACTTC. Translation gives CASSPEGSSVKYF. The variable domain in full, completed from reference TRBV18 and TRBJ2-4, reads NAGVMQNPRHLVRRRGQEARLRCSPMKGHSHVYWYRQLPEEGLKFMVYLQKENIIDESGMPKERFSAEFPKEGPSILRIQQVVRGDSAAYFCASSPEGSSVKYFGAGTRLSVL.

This chain connects TRBV28 to TRBJ1-1; TRBD1 is a possible D gene (5 bases). Germline CDR1 reads MDHEN; CDR2 reads SYDVKM. CDR3 length: 13 amino acids. Trimming shortened V by 6 bases and J by 8 bases, and 16 bases separated the two germline ends. The CDR3 coding sequence is TGTGCCAGCAGCCGAGACAGAGTGTCAGAAGCTTTCTTT. This codes for CASSRDRVSEAFF.

V usage is TRBV5-6 and J usage is TRBJ2-7; 10 nucleotides agree with TRBD1. The ends lost 4 bases at V and 2 bases at J; junction bases unmatched: 15. This CDR3 is built from 18 residues. Per germline, CDR1 SGHDT and CDR2 YYEEEE. The CDR3 is CASSPWPSGTGVTYEQYF. Here the CDR3 DNA reads TGTGCCAGCAGCCCCTGGCCGTCCGGGACAGGGGTGACCTACGAGCAGTACTTC.

The CDR3 DNA is TGTGCCAGCAGCTCAGCCGGGACGGAGCGAAATCAGCCCCAGCATTTT. Protein: CASSSAGTERNQPQHF. V gene TRBV7-2 combines with J gene TRBJ1-5, with D possibly matching TRBD1 (5 bases). The CDR3 is 16 amino acids. CDR1 and CDR2 (germline): SGHTA, FQGNSA. Trimming removed 4 bases from V and 4 bases from J, with 17 bases in between. The variable domain in full, completed from reference TRBV7-2 and TRBJ1-5, reads GAGVSQSPSNKVTEKGKDVELRCDPISGHTALYWYRQSLGQGLEFLIYFQGNSAPDKSGLPSDRFSAERTGGSVSTLTIQRTQQEDSAVYLCASSSAGTERNQPQHFGDGTRLSIL.

The genes are TRBV10-2 and TRBJ2-5, with unresolved D. V was pared by 6 bases and J by 4 bases, with 12 bases between. Germline values: CDR1 WSHSY, CDR2 SAAADI. The CDR3 is 13 amino acids. The CDR3 region has the DNA TGCGCCAGCAGACTACCTTGGGCAGAGACCCAGTACTTC. Its translation: CASRLPWAETQYF.

The V call is TRBV28, the J call TRBJ2-7, with TRBD1 as a possible D gene (5 bases). Trimming stripped 3 bases from V and 5 bases from J, with 11 bases between. The length of the CDR3 is 13 residues. The V gene's germline CDR1 is MDHEN and CDR2 SYDVKM. CDR3 in DNA: TGTGCCAGCAGTTTGGAAGGGGCGAACGAGCAGTACTTC. Its protein product is CASSLEGANEQYF.

This sequence joins TRBV12-5 and TRBJ2-5, with D possibly called TRBD1 or TRBD2 (6 bases each). The length of the CDR3 is 17 residues. Trimming cost V 0 bases and J 0 bases, with 14 bases left between them. In germline, CDR1 is LGHNT, CDR2 FRNRAP. The CDR3 sequence: CASGLVLGGGNQETQYF. The CDR3 nucleotides are TGTGCTAGTGGTTTGGTACTGGGGGGCGGAAACCAAGAGACCCAGTACTTC.

The chain employs TRBV7-2 and TRBJ2-7, with TRBD1 matching 7 bases. The CDR3 extends over 17 amino acids. The trim removed 5 bases at V and 2 bases at J, leaving 15 bases unmatched. Germline-derived CDR1 and CDR2 are SGHTA and FQGNSA. The DNA of the CDR3 is TGTGCCAGCAGCCGGACAGGTTTTGCGACAGGCACCTACGAGCAGTACTTC. Protein sequence: CASSRTGFATGTYEQYF.

The J gene is TRBJ2-1, the V gene TRBV6-5, with D possibly being TRBD1 (5 bases). Trimming left V 0 bases short and J 3 bases short, with 9 bases between. The CDR3 has 15 residues. Germline V gives CDR1 MNHEY, CDR2 SVGAGI. CDR3 coding DNA: TGTGCCAGCAGTTACTCTGGGCAGGGCTACAATGAGCAGTTCTTC. Residues: CASSYSGQGYNEQFF.

This rearrangement joins TRBV2 to TRBJ1-5; TRBD1 is a possible D gene (5 bases). The CDR3 loop spans 15 amino acids. Looked up from germline, CDR1 is SNHLY and CDR2 is FYNNEI. Deletions cut 7 bases from V and 0 bases from J, with 13 bases between. CDR3 sequence reads: CASTRQGGSNQPQHF. The CDR3, as DNA: TGTGCCAGCACCCGGCAGGGAGGTAGCAATCAGCCCCAGCATTTT.